The 5 T cell receptor beta chains in this list originate from one sample, sequenced in a study of cytomegalovirus exposure and HLA in healthy donors. PCR used 60 Vbeta primers and 13 Jbeta primers. The table came from immunoSEQ multiplex PCR; TCRdb's copy has only in-frame clones and leaves some out. Seen here are 110,000 or so clones, 78% observed once, and the top ten hold roughly 1.2%. The sequencing input was PBMCs. Receptors originate from a man aged 30 to 45 in good health and CMV-seronegative.

The rearrangement uses TRBV5-1 and TRBJ2-5; TRBD2 matches 13 bases. The J segment lost 2 bases and the V segment lost 3 bases, leaving 1 base of the junction unmatched. The CDR3 is 15 amino acids. Germline V gene data show CDR1 as SGHRS and CDR2 as YFSETQ. CDR3 residues: CASSSGLAGQETQYF. In DNA form, the CDR3 reads TGCGCCAGCAGCTCGGGACTAGCGGGGCAAGAGACCCAGTACTTC.

This chain uses TRBV5-8 with TRBJ1-4, with a weak D call TRBD1 (6 bases). The germline V gene has CDR1 SGHTS and CDR2 YDEGEE. V was pared by 2 bases and J by 3 bases, with 11 bases between. The CDR3 runs 15 residues. CDR3 region: CASSFTGTPNEKLFF. CDR3 DNA: TGTGCCAGCAGCTTTACAGGGACACCTAATGAAAAACTGTTTTTT. Combining the CDR3 with reference TRBV5-8 and TRBJ1-4 gives the whole variable domain EAGVTQSPTHLIKTRGQQATLRCSPISGHTSVYWYQQALGLGLQFLLWYDEGEERNRGNFPPRFSGRQFPNYSSELNVNALELEDSALYLCASSFTGTPNEKLFFGSGTQLSVL.

In this sample, this clone turned up once. The V and J genes are TRBV11-2 and TRBJ2-7; D might be TRBD2 (5 bases). CDR1 and CDR2 from the germline V gene are SGHAT and FQNNGV. The CDR3 consists of 13 residues. Deletions cut 3 bases from V and 2 bases from J, with 8 bases between. CDR3 sequence reads: CASSFSGAYEQYF. In DNA form, the CDR3 reads TGTGCCAGCAGCTTCTCCGGGGCCTACGAGCAGTACTTC.

J is TRBJ2-1 and V is TRBV11-2; 10 bases agree with TRBD2. The CDR3 totals 15 residues. Germline V gene sequence: CDR1 SGHAT, CDR2 FQNNGV. The V segment lost 5 bases and the J segment 7 bases; nucleotides outside the gene matches: 8. This CDR3 reads CASSKSGGAGNEQFF. The CDR3 DNA sequence: TGTGCCAGCAGCAAAAGCGGGGGGGCCGGGAATGAGCAGTTCTTC.

The chain recombines TRBV25-1 with TRBJ2-1; weak D call: TRBD2 (5 bases). Germline lookup yields CDR1 MGHDK and CDR2 SYGVNS. The CDR3 has 15 residues. V gave up 4 bases and J gave up 5 bases, with 15 bases separating them. The CDR3 loop reads CASSGYRDMNNEQFF. CDR3 sequence (DNA): TGTGCCAGCAGTGGGTACCGGGATATGAACAATGAGCAGTTCTTC.